The present T cell receptor (beta chain) was sequenced within a study of blood T cell repertoires in COVID-19. Turning to the study itself: Samples of COVID-19 (acute and convalescent) were obtained from the United States, Italy and Spain. PBMCs, B-cell-depleted T cells, or T cells provided the cDNA or gDNA that made up the material.

The repertoire was sequenced with immunoSEQ multiplex PCR; TCRdb's copy has only in-frame clones and lacks some. The repertoire includes about 300,000 clones, around 92% of them detected once, and 5% to 7.5% sits in the top ten. The CDR3 loop spans 17 amino acids. V was pared by 3 bases and J by 0 bases, with 18 bases between. CDR1 GTSNPN and CDR2 SVGIG come from the germline V gene (reference sequence). The sequenced sample was peripheral blood. This receptor was taken from a young man who had recovered from COVID-19. The chain has TRBV30 and TRBJ2-1; D gene uncertain. CDR3 coding DNA: TGTGCCTGGAGGCAACCCCCTCAGAGGAGCTCCTACAATGAGCAGTTCTTC. Translation gives CAWRQPPQRSSYNEQFF.